This T cell receptor beta chain was captured in a study of shared clonotypes between healthy human individuals. The germline V and J ends were trimmed by 5 bases and 4 bases, with 12 bases remaining between them. The CDR3 has 14 residues. Germline V lookup: CDR1 SGHTA, CDR2 FQGTGA. TCRdb keeps only in-frame clones here, not all; method: immunoSEQ multiplex PCR. The sample has about 490,000 clones; 70% to 80% are singletons. This chain uses TRBV7-3 with TRBJ2-1, with a tentative D call TRBD2 (6 bases). The sample was PBMCs. The origin of this receptor is a middle-aged woman in good health. Some clones in this sample may be carry-over from other donors' samples. The CDR3, as DNA: TGTGCCAGCAGCCGGTCGGGACTGTACAATGAGCAGTTCTTC. This translates into CASSRSGLYNEQFF.